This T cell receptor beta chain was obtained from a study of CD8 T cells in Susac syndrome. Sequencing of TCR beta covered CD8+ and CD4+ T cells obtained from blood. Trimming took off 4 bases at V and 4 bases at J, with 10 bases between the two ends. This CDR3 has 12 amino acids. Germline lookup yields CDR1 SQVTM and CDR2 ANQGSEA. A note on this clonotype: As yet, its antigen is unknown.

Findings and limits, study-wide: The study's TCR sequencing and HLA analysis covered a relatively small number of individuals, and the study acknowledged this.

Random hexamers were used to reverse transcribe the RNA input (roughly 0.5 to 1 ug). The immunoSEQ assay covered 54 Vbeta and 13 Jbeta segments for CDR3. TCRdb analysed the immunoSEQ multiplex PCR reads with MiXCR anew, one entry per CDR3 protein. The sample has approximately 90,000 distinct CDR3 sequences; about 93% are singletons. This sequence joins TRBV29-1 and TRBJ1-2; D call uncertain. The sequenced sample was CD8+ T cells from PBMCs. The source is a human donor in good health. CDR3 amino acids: CSVAVSIYGYTF. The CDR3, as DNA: TGCAGCGTTGCGGTCAGCATCTATGGCTACACCTTC.